A selection of T cell receptor beta chains follows, all from one sample in a study of T cell changes during pregnancy in multiple sclerosis. The data were produced by immunoSEQ multiplex PCR, yet TCRdb's version contains in-frame clones alone and is incomplete. This sample yields approximately 20,000 clones, of which approximately 90% are seen a single time; roughly 5.6% belongs to the top ten. Sequencing used CD8+ T cells from peripheral blood mononuclear cells, obtained in the third trimester of pregnancy. Receptor source: a female donor in good health, enrolled as a control in a pregnancy study. CDR3s include the opening cysteine and the closing phenylalanine or tryptophan.

V: TRBV7-3; J: TRBJ1-6; CDR3: CASSLQGPFSPLHF
V: TRBV19; J: TRBJ2-7; CDR3: CASSIAGLASYEQYF
V: TRBV7-9; J: TRBJ2-5; CDR3: CASSLEAGGIMETQYF
V: TRBV5-5; J: TRBJ2-7; CDR3: CASRGGSGPYEQYF
V: TRBV6-4; J: TRBJ2-1; CDR3: CASSDGTAGLNEQFF
V: TRBV4-2; J: TRBJ1-2; CDR3: CASSQGVGGGSDGYTF
V: TRBV7-2; J: TRBJ2-3; CDR3: CASSLLAGANTDTQYF
V: TRBV6-6; J: TRBJ2-7; CDR3: CASSYSEGSYYEQYF
V: TRBV7-6; J: TRBJ1-1; CDR3: CASSLSEDTEAFF
V: TRBV4-1; J: TRBJ2-1; CDR3: CASSQARDSNEQFF
V: TRBV19; J: TRBJ1-1; CDR3: CASSIGTATEAFF
V: TRBV27; J: TRBJ2-7; CDR3: CASSLADSPSYEQYF
V: TRBV6-1; J: TRBJ2-4; CDR3: CASSPPGGIQYF
V: TRBV13; J: TRBJ2-6; CDR3: CASSFQSSSGANVLTF
V: TRBV4-1; J: TRBJ2-3; CDR3: CASSQTTTSTDTQYF
V: TRBV4-3; J: TRBJ1-2; CDR3: CASSSGTGPRHGYTF
V: TRBV5-6; J: TRBJ2-5; CDR3: CASSLALAGGRDQETQYF
V: TRBV7-9; J: TRBJ1-2; CDR3: CASSSSSRSRGYTF
V: TRBV4-3; J: TRBJ1-3; CDR3: CASSQEGGSGNTIYF
V: TRBV4-3; J: TRBJ2-7; CDR3: CASSQDWSRDSWSEQYF
V: TRBV27; J: TRBJ1-1; CDR3: CASRKDRAMNTEAFF
V: TRBV27; J: TRBJ2-7; CDR3: CASSWSGTVAYEQYF
V: TRBV9; J: TRBJ2-7; CDR3: CASSEEPTYEQYF
V: TRBV15; J: TRBJ2-1; CDR3: CATSRDRGAPNEQFF
V: TRBV7-9; J: TRBJ1-1; CDR3: CASSDHSTEAFF
V: TRBV16; J: TRBJ2-3; CDR3: CASSQSSTGGFTDTQYF
V: TRBV4-3; J: TRBJ2-2; CDR3: CASSQGAGLTGELFF
V: TRBV4-3; J: TRBJ1-1; CDR3: CASSQRIGTGNVNTEAFF
V: TRBV2; J: TRBJ1-2; CDR3: CATQGRDYGYTF
V: TRBV5-6; J: TRBJ1-1; CDR3: CASSLESGSHTEAFF
V: TRBV4-1; J: TRBJ1-1; CDR3: CASSQDRVGQGNTEAFF
V: TRBV7-9; J: TRBJ1-5; CDR3: CASIFRDPQHF
V: TRBV11-3; J: TRBJ2-1; CDR3: CASSPRTSGGYREQFF
V: TRBV6-5; J: TRBJ1-1; CDR3: CASRTGVSTEAFF
V: TRBV6-5; J: TRBJ1-2; CDR3: CAASPETGGASGYTF
V: TRBV28; J: TRBJ2-7; CDR3: CASRPTGNAYEQYF
V: TRBV6-4; J: TRBJ2-3; CDR3: CASSDSGGASDTQYF
V: TRBV7-2; J: TRBJ2-1; CDR3: CASSLGQGYNEQFF
V: TRBV4-3; J: TRBJ2-1; CDR3: CASSPKMTAGYPRNEQFF
V: TRBV27; J: TRBJ2-5; CDR3: CASSFGTSGDKTQYF
V: TRBV27; J: TRBJ1-2; CDR3: CASSPGQLPNYGYTF
V: TRBV28; J: TRBJ2-7; CDR3: CASTRAGEPYEQYF
V: TRBV4-2; J: TRBJ2-7; CDR3: CASSQDGASGVYEQYF
V: TRBV2; J: TRBJ1-1; CDR3: CASRMAGLNTEAFF
V: TRBV13; J: TRBJ2-4; CDR3: CASSRGGDIQYF
V: TRBV7-8; J: TRBJ1-5; CDR3: CASSSGGSNQPQHF
V: TRBV10-2; J: TRBJ1-5; CDR3: CASSGDRDQPQHF
V: TRBV30; J: TRBJ1-2; CDR3: CARLGTETNYGYTF
V: TRBV6-6; J: TRBJ2-7; CDR3: CASSWTGGNEQYF
V: TRBV4-3; J: TRBJ2-7; CDR3: CASSPGTATYEQYF
V: TRBV5-5; J: TRBJ1-4; CDR3: CASSSYRGDNEKLFF
V: TRBV13; J: TRBJ1-1; CDR3: CASSSSGYKDTEAFF